What follows are 29 T cell receptor beta chains derived from one specimen sequenced in a study of tumor-infiltrating lymphocytes in localized non-small cell lung cancer. Sequenced by immunoSEQ multiplex PCR; TCRdb stores in-frame clones only, minus some. The sample contains about 12,000 clones, 80% of which appear only once. The sample comprised lung tumor tissue. The receptors derive from a human donor with non-small cell lung cancer.

J is TRBJ2-5 and V is TRBV5-1; 8 nucleotides line up with TRBD1. J was trimmed by 3 bases and V by 0 bases; bases with no gene match: 10. The CDR3 covers 17 residues. Germline V CDR1 and CDR2: SGHRS, YFSETQ. As DNA, the CDR3 is TGCGCCAGCAGCTTGGTCGGGACAGGACGAGGGGAAGAGACCCAGTACTTC. Amino acids: CASSLVGTGRGEETQYF.

This clone is judged medium-sized. This chain connects TRBV10-3 to TRBJ1-2; unclear D gene. The germline CDR1 and CDR2 sequences are ENHRY and SYGVKD. The CDR3 is 14 residues long. Trimming shortened V by 1 base and J by 5 bases, and 11 bases separated the two germline ends. CDR3 loop: CAISEFGGGYGYTF. Written as DNA, the CDR3 is TGTGCCATCAGTGAGTTTGGAGGAGGGTATGGCTACACCTTC.

V is TRBV6-5 and J is TRBJ2-7; D is perhaps TRBD1 or TRBD2 (5 bases each). Germline V gene sequence: CDR1 MNHEY, CDR2 SVGAGI. Trimming cost V 6 bases and J 3 bases, with 15 bases left between them. The CDR3 covers 14 residues. The CDR3 is CASSEGQRFYEQYF. Here the CDR3 DNA reads TGTGCCAGCAGCGAGGGGCAGAGATTCTACGAGCAGTACTTC.

The V call is TRBV2, the J call TRBJ1-2; tentatively, D is TRBD1 (5 bases). The germline gives CDR1 SNHLY, CDR2 FYNNEI. Trimming removed 7 bases at V and 7 bases at J, with 16 bases between. The CDR3 has 13 amino acids. The CDR3 region is CASTTSGISGYTF. The CDR3 nucleotides are TGTGCCAGCACTACCTCAGGGATATCTGGCTACACCTTC.

This rearrangement joins TRBV7-2 to TRBJ1-5; D might be TRBD1 (6 bases). This CDR3 is 15 amino acids long. V lost 5 bases, J lost 3 bases, and 14 bases lay in between. Germline lookup yields CDR1 SGHTA and CDR2 FQGNSA. The CDR3 coding sequence is TGTGCCAGCAGCCCCCGGGCGGGGGCCAATCAGCCCCAGCATTTT. Encoded protein: CASSPRAGANQPQHF.

In this sample, this clone turned up once. The chain recombines TRBV5-1 with TRBJ2-2, with 8 bases lining up with TRBD2. J lost 6 bases, V lost 0 bases, and 7 bases had no gene match. The CDR3 is 16 residues long. Germline CDR1 reads SGHRS; CDR2 reads YFSETQ. The CDR3 DNA sequence: TGCGCCAGCAGCTTGGGACTAGCGACGGGAGCCGGGGAGCTGTTTTTT. This encodes CASSLGLATGAGELFF.

The chain has TRBV10-1 and TRBJ2-7; D uncertain. Germline CDR1 is WNHNN and CDR2 is SYGVQD (reference sequence). The CDR3 length is 14 residues. Trimming stripped 3 bases from V and 2 bases from J, with 11 bases between. In DNA form, the CDR3 reads TGCGCCAGCAGTGACGCCCTTAACCCCTACGAGCAGTACTTC. Protein sequence: CASSDALNPYEQYF.

This clone was found a few times. The rearrangement joins TRBV5-1 to TRBJ1-5, with a possible D match to TRBD1 (5 bases). V lost 1 base and J lost 3, with 8 bases in between. The CDR3 covers 14 residues. Germline V gene sequence: CDR1 SGHRS, CDR2 YFSETQ. The CDR3 is CASSLTGPNQPQHF. CDR3 DNA: TGCGCCAGCAGCTTGACAGGTCCCAATCAGCCCCAGCATTTT.

V usage is TRBV19 and J usage is TRBJ2-6, with D possibly TRBD1 on 6 matching bases. The CDR3 sequence is 18 residues long. The ends were cut back, 7 bases at V and 1 base at J, with 20 bases in the middle. Per germline, CDR1 LNHDA and CDR2 SQIVND (reference sequence). The DNA of the CDR3 is TGTGCCAGTACCCGACAGGCAGGGGTTACTTCTGGGGCCAACGTCCTGACTTTC. The encoded protein is CASTRQAGVTSGANVLTF.

The rearrangement uses TRBV19 and TRBJ2-1; 8 nucleotides line up with TRBD2. After removal of 3 bases from V and 0 bases from J, the junction contained 4 bases not matched to a gene. This CDR3 has 16 residues. The germline CDR1 and CDR2 sequences are LNHDA and SQIVND (reference sequence). CDR3 sequence (DNA): TGTGCCAGTAGTATTCAACTAGCGGACTCCTACAATGAGCAGTTCTTC. This codes for CASSIQLADSYNEQFF. Variable domain in full (rest from reference TRBV19 and TRBJ2-1): DGGITQSPKYLFRKEGQNVTLSCEQNLNHDAMYWYRQDPGQGLRLIYYSQIVNDFQKGDIAEGYSVSREKKESFPLTVTSAQKNPTAFYLCASSIQLADSYNEQFFGPGTRLTVL.

This clone was counted between two and nine times. This chain connects TRBV19 to TRBJ1-4, with D hard to call. The CDR3 extends over 15 amino acids. The germline V gene has CDR1 LNHDA and CDR2 SQIVND (reference sequence). V dropped 3 bases and J dropped 1 base, with 9 bases sitting between them. The CDR3 here is CASSMNGETNEKLFF. In DNA form, the CDR3 reads TGTGCCAGTAGTATGAATGGGGAAACTAATGAAAAACTGTTTTTT.

The V and J genes are TRBV6-6 and TRBJ1-2; TRBD1 matches at 7 bases. With V trimmed by 0 bases and J by 7 bases, 5 bases remained unmatched. The CDR3 runs to 14 residues. Germline loops: CDR1 MNHNY, CDR2 SVGAGI (reference sequence). The CDR3 nucleotides are TGTGCCAGCAGTTACTCCGGAGGGGGCCCTGGCTACACCTTC. Protein product: CASSYSGGGPGYTF.

The chain carries TRBV2 and TRBJ2-5; the match to TRBD1 covers 10 bases. The V gene end was trimmed by 5 bases and the J gene end by 4 bases; junction bases not matched to a gene: 4. Per the germline V gene, CDR1 is SNHLY and CDR2 is FYNNEI. CDR3 length equals 14 residues. CDR3 in amino acids: CASSRTGGRETQYF. The CDR3 coding sequence is TGTGCCAGCAGTAGGACAGGGGGTCGAGAGACCCAGTACTTC.

V and J are TRBV6-5 and TRBJ2-2, with no clear D. Per the germline V gene, CDR1 is MNHEY and CDR2 is SVGAGI. The CDR3 is 14 residues long. V was pared by 5 bases and J by 8 bases, with 15 bases between. The CDR3 sequence is CASSKEDGPGELFF. CDR3 nucleotides: TGTGCCAGCAGTAAAGAAGATGGGCCAGGGGAGCTGTTTTTT.

This sequence joins TRBV5-1 and TRBJ1-6; TRBD1 aligns across 7 bases. J lost 5 bases, V lost 6 bases, and 8 bases had no gene match. The CDR3 is 15 residues long. Germline lookup yields CDR1 SGHRS and CDR2 YFSETQ. The CDR3 sequence is CASTLWDSDNSPLHF. The CDR3 coding sequence is TGCGCCAGCACCCTATGGGACAGCGATAATTCACCCCTCCACTTT.

This clone was seen a few times. The chain uses TRBV7-8 and TRBJ2-2; D gene ambiguous. V was shortened by 6 bases and J by 2 bases, with 16 bases between the two germline ends. The CDR3 has 16 amino acids. Germline V gene data show CDR1 as SGHVS and CDR2 as FQNEAQ. CDR3 nucleotide sequence: TGTGCCAGCAGGGACGGTAGGACCATTAACACCGGGGAGCTGTTTTTT. Its translation is CASRDGRTINTGELFF.

J is TRBJ2-2 and V is TRBV2, with D hard to call. This CDR3 comprises 14 residues. Germline CDR1 is SNHLY and CDR2 is FYNNEI. Trimming pared 3 bases from V and 5 bases from J, leaving 10 bases between. CDR3 in amino acids: CASSELLMTGELFF. The CDR3 DNA follows: TGTGCCAGCAGTGAGTTACTGATGACCGGGGAGCTGTTTTTT.

This clone came up a few times. The J gene is TRBJ2-7, the V gene TRBV7-9; D perhaps matches TRBD2 (6 bases). V lost 1 base, J lost 1 base, and 11 bases lay in between. This CDR3 comprises 15 residues. Germline-derived CDR1 and CDR2 are SEHNR and FQNEAQ (reference sequence). This CDR3 is CASSLVSGRSYEQYF. The DNA of the CDR3 is TGTGCCAGCAGCTTAGTTTCAGGGAGGTCCTACGAGCAGTACTTC.

This clone is labeled as medium-sized (0.01 to 0.1%). The rearrangement uses TRBV10-3 and TRBJ2-5, with TRBD2 as a possible D gene (5 bases). The ends were cut back, 8 bases at V and 2 bases at J, with 12 bases in the middle. CDR3 length equals 13 residues. The germline V gene has CDR1 ENHRY and CDR2 SYGVKD. The CDR3 sequence is CAIGGRSQETQYF. The CDR3 DNA sequence: TGTGCCATCGGAGGACGTTCTCAAGAGACCCAGTACTTC.

This chain connects TRBV5-1 to TRBJ2-3; unclear D gene. From germline, CDR1 is SGHRS and CDR2 YFSETQ. The CDR3 spans 14 residues. V was shortened by 0 bases and J by 3 bases, with 8 bases between the two germline ends. This CDR3 is CASSLVGATDTQYF. For the CDR3, the DNA is TGCGCCAGCAGCTTGGTTGGTGCTACAGATACGCAGTATTTT.

V gene TRBV7-2 combines with J gene TRBJ2-7; D not certain. CDR3 length: 11 residues. The V end lost 3 bases, the J end lost 6 bases, and 6 bases lay between the germline ends. Per the germline V gene, CDR1 is SGHTA and CDR2 is FQGNSA. The CDR3 protein is CASSFSSEQYF. For the CDR3, the DNA is TGTGCCAGCAGCTTCTCCAGCGAGCAGTACTTC. Full variable domain (rest looked up from reference TRBV7-2 and TRBJ2-7): GAGVSQSPSNKVTEKGKDVELRCDPISGHTALYWYRQSLGQGLEFLIYFQGNSAPDKSGLPSDRFSAERTGGSVSTLTIQRTQQEDSAVYLCASSFSSEQYFGPGTRLTVT.

The CDR3 is CASSIARHLSSYGYTF. The CDR3 nucleotides read TGTGCCAGTAGTATAGCAAGACACCTATCCTCCTATGGCTACACCTTC. The V call is TRBV19, the J call TRBJ1-2; the D is unclear. This CDR3 contains 16 residues. In germline, CDR1 is LNHDA, CDR2 SQIVND (reference sequence). Deletions cut 1 base from V and 4 bases from J, with 16 bases between.

On this clone itself: Compared with germline, one end of the junction differs, possibly owing to a read error. Other DNA sequences in the sample encode the same CDR3. This chain connects TRBV5-1 to TRBJ2-2; 16 bases line up with TRBD2. Germline CDR1 SGHRS, CDR2 YFSETQ. The CDR3 is 19 amino acids. This chain's CDR3 is CASSQIPGLAGGRTGELFF. As DNA, the CDR3 is TGCGCTAGCAGCCAAATTCCGGGACTAGCGGGGGGGCGCACCGGGGAGCTGTTTTTT.

V and J are TRBV7-8 and TRBJ2-7; D possibly corresponds to TRBD2 (6 bases). This CDR3 spans 17 amino acids. The ends were cut back, 5 bases at V and 2 bases at J, with 22 bases in the middle. CDR1 and CDR2 from the germline V gene are SGHVS and FQNEAQ. CDR3 region: CASSQSRGRGRAYEQYF. In DNA form, the CDR3 reads TGTGCCAGCAGCCAATCCCGAGGGCGGGGCCGCGCCTACGAGCAGTACTTC. Supplemented by reference TRBV7-8 and TRBJ2-7, the full variable domain reads GAGVSQSPRYKVAKRGQDVALRCDPISGHVSLFWYQQALGQGPEFLTYFQNEAQLDKSGLPSDRFFAERPEGSVSTLKIQRTQQEDSAVYLCASSQSRGRGRAYEQYFGPGTRLTVT.

This clone was observed a handful of times. The gene calls are TRBV14 and TRBJ2-5, with 10 positions matching TRBD1. Germline V CDR1 and CDR2: SGHDN, FVKESK. This CDR3 has 17 residues. Unmatched junction bases numbered 11, after V lost 3 bases and J lost 4 bases. The chain's CDR3 is CASSQGLTGGPRETQYF. The CDR3 region has the DNA TGTGCCAGCAGCCAGGGTCTGACAGGGGGCCCCCGAGAGACCCAGTACTTC.

The V gene is TRBV11-3, the J gene TRBJ1-6; 8 bases line up with TRBD1. Germline trimming cut 5 bases from V and 9 bases from J; bases unmatched to any gene: 6. There are 14 residues in the CDR3. Germline CDR1 and CDR2: SGHNT and YENEEA. CDR3: CASSLTGGGSPLHF. The CDR3 bases are TGTGCCAGCAGCCTTACAGGGGGTGGTTCACCCCTCCACTTT.

The chain joins TRBV5-4 to TRBJ1-1, with 8 bases aligning to TRBD1. V gave up 8 bases and J gave up 5 bases; unmatched junction bases: 17. Per germline, CDR1 SGHNT and CDR2 YYREEE (reference sequence). The CDR3 is 16 residues long. Here the CDR3 DNA reads TGTGCCAGTTTCGTGGGTGCAGGGGGCGCGGGAACTGAAGCTTTCTTT. It translates to CASFVGAGGAGTEAFF.

V usage is TRBV11-2 and J usage is TRBJ1-2; D remains ambiguous. Germline values: CDR1 SGHAT, CDR2 FQNNGV. The CDR3 runs 13 residues. V was clipped by 5 bases and J by 2 bases, with 9 bases between them. Here the CDR3 reads CASSNGQNYGYTF. The CDR3 bases are TGTGCCAGCAGCAATGGTCAAAACTATGGCTACACCTTC.

The rearrangement links TRBV11-3 to TRBJ1-2, with D uncertain. The ends were cut back, 5 bases at V and 2 bases at J, with 9 bases in the middle. The CDR3 covers 13 residues. Germline-derived CDR1 and CDR2 are SGHNT and YENEEA. CDR3 DNA sequence: TGTGCCAGCAGCCCGGACGGGAACTATGGCTACACCTTC. It specifies CASSPDGNYGYTF.